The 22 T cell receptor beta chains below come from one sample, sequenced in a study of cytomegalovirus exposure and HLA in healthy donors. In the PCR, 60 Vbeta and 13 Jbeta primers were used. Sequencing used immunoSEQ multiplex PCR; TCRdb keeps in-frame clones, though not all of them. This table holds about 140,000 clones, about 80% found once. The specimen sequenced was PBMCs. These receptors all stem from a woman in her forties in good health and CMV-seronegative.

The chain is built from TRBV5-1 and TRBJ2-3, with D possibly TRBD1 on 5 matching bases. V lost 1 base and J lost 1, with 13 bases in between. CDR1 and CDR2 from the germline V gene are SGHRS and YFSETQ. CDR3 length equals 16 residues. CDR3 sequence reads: CASSLLSAGRTDTQYF. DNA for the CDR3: TGCGCCAGCAGCTTGTTATCGGCAGGGCGCACAGATACGCAGTATTTT.

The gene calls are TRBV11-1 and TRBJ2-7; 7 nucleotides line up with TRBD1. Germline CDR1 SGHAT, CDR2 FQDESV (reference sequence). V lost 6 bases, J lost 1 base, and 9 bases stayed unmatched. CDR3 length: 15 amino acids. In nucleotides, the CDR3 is TGTGCCAGCAGTACCCGGGACAGTTTATCCTACGAGCAGTACTTC. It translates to CASSTRDSLSYEQYF.

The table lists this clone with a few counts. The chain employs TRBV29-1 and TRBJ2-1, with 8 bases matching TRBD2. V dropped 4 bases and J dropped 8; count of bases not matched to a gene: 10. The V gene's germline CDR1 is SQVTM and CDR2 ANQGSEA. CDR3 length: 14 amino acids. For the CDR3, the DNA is TGCAGCGTTGCGGGGGGGTGGGAGGGCTATGAGCAGTTCTTC. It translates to CSVAGGWEGYEQFF.

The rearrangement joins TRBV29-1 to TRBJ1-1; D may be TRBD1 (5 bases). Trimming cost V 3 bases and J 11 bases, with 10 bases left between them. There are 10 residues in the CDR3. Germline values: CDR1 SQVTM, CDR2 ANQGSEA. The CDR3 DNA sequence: TGCAGCGTTGACGGGGGGAGGGCTTTCTTT. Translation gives CSVDGGRAFF.

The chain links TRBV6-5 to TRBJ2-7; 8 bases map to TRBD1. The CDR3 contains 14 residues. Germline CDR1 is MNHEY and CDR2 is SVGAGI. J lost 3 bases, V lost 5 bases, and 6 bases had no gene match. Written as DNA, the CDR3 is TGTGCCAGCAGTGAATCAGGGGGCGTCTACGAGCAGTACTTC. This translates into CASSESGGVYEQYF.

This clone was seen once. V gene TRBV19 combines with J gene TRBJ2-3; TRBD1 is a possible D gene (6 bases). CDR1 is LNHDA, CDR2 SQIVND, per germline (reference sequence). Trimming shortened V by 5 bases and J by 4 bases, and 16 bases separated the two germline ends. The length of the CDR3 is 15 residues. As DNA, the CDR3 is TGTGCCAGTAGTCCCACAGGGCTGTCCGCAGATACGCAGTATTTT. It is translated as CASSPTGLSADTQYF. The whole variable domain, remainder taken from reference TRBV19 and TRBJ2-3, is DGGITQSPKYLFRKEGQNVTLSCEQNLNHDAMYWYRQDPGQGLRLIYYSQIVNDFQKGDIAEGYSVSREKKESFPLTVTSAQKNPTAFYLCASSPTGLSADTQYFGPGTRLTVL.

The CDR3, as DNA: TGTGCCAGCAGTTTAAAGACTAGCGGGATTCTCGGCAATGAGCAGTTCTTC. This codes for CASSLKTSGILGNEQFF. The rearrangement joins TRBV27 to TRBJ2-1; 11 nucleotides line up with TRBD2. CDR1 is MNHEY and CDR2 is SMNVEV in the germline V gene (reference sequence). The CDR3 contains 17 residues. V was clipped by 2 bases and J by 6 bases; unmatched bases: 9.

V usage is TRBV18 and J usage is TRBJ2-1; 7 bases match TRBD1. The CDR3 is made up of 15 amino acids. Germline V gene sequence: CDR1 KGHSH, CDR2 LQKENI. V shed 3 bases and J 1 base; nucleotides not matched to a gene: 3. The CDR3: CASSPLGQSYNEQFF. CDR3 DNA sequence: TGTGCCAGCTCACCCCTGGGACAGTCCTACAATGAGCAGTTCTTC.

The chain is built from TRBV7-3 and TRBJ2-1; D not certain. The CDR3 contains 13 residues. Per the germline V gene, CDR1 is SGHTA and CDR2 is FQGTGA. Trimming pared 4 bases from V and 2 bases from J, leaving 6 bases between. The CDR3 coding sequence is TGTGCCAGCAGCTCAGACACCTACAATGAGCAGTTCTTC. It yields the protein CASSSDTYNEQFF.

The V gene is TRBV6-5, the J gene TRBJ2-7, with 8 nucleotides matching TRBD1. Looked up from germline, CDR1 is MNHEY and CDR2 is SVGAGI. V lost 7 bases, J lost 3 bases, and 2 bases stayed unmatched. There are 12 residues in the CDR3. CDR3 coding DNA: TGTGCCAGCAAACAGGGGGACTACGAGCAGTACTTC. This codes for CASKQGDYEQYF.

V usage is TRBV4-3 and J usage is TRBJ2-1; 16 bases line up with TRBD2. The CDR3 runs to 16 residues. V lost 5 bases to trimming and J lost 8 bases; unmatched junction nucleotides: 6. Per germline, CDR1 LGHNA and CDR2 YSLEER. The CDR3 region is CASSARGLAGGHEQFF. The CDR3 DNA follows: TGCGCCAGCAGCGCCCGGGGACTAGCGGGAGGGCATGAGCAGTTCTTC.

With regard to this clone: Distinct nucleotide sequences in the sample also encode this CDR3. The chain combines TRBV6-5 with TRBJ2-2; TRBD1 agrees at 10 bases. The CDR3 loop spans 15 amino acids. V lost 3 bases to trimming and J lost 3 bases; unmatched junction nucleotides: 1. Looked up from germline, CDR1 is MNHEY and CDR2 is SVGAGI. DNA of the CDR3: TGTGCCAGCAGTTATGGACAGGGGGACACCGGGGAGCTGTTTTTT. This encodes CASSYGQGDTGELFF.

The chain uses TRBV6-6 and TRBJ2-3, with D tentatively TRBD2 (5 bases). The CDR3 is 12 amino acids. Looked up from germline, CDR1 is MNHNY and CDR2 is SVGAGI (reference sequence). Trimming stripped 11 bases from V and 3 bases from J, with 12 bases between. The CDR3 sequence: CAAGRGTDTQYF. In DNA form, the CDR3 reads TGTGCCGCTGGACGGGGAACAGATACGCAGTATTTT.

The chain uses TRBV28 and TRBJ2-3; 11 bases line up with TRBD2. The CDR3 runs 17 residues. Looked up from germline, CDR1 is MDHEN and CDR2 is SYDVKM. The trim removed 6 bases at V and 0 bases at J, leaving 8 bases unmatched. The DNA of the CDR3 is TGTGCCAGCAGCAATCCGGGACTAGCGGCTAGCACAGATACGCAGTATTTT. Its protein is CASSNPGLAASTDTQYF.

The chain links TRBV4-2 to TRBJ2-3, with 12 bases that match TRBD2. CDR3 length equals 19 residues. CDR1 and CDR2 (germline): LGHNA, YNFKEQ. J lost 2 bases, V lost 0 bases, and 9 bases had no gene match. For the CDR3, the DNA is TGTGCCAGCAGCCAAGAATCCCTAGCGGGAGGGAAGTTCACAGATACGCAGTATTTT. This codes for CASSQESLAGGKFTDTQYF.

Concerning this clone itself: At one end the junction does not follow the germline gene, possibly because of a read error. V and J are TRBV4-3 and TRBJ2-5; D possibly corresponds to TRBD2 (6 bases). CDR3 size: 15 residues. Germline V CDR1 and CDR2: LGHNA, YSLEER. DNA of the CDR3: TGCGCCAGCAGCCAACAGGACCAGGGCGGGGAGACCCAGCACTTC. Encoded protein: CASSQQDQGGETQHF.

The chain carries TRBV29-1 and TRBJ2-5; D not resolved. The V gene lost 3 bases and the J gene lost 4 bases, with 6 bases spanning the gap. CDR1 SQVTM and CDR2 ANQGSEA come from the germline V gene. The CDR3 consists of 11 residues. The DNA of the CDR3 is TGCAGCGTTGACACCGGAGAGACCCAGTACTTC. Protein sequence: CSVDTGETQYF.

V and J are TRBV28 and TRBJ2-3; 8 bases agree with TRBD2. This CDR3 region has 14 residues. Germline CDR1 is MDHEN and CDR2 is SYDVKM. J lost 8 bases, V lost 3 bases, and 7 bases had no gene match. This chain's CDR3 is CASSFRREVGTQYF. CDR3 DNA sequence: TGTGCCAGCAGTTTCCGGCGGGAGGTTGGTACGCAGTATTTT.

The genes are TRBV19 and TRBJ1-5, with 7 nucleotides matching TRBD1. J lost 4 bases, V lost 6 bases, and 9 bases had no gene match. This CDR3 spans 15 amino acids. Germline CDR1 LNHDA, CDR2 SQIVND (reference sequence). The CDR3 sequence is CASRPTGALNQPQHF. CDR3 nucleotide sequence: TGTGCCAGTAGGCCAACAGGGGCCTTAAATCAGCCCCAGCATTTT.

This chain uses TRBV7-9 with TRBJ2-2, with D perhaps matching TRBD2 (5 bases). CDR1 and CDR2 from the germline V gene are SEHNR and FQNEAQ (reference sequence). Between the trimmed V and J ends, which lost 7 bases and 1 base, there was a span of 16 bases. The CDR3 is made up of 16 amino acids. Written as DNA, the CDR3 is TGTGCCAGCATCGGACTTAGTGGGAGGAACACCGGGGAGCTGTTTTTT. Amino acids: CASIGLSGRNTGELFF.

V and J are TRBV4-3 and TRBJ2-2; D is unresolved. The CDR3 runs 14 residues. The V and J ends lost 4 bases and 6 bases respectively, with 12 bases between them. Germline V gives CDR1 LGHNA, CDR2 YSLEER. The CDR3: CASSPGFGPGELFF. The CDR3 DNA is TGCGCCAGCAGCCCAGGATTTGGCCCCGGGGAGCTGTTTTTT.

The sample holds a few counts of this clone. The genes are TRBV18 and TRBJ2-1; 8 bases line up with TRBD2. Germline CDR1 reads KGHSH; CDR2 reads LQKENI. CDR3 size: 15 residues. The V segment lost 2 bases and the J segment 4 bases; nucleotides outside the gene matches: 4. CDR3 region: CASSPSSGRYNEQFF. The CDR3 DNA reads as TGTGCCAGCTCACCATCTAGCGGGCGTTACAATGAGCAGTTCTTC.